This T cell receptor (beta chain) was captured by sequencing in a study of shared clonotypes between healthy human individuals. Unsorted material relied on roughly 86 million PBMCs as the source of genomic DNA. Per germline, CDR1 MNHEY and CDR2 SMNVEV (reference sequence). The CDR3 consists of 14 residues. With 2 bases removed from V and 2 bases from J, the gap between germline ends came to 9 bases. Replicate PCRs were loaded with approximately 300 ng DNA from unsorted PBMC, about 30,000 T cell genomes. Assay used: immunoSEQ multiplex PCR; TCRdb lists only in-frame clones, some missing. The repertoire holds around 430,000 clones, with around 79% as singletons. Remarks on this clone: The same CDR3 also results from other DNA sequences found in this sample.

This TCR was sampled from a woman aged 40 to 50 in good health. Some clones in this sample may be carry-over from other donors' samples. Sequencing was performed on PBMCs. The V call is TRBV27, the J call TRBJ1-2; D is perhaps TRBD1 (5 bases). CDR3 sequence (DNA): TGTGCCAGCAGTTTAGGGGGGGGGAACTATGGCTACACCTTC. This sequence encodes CASSLGGGNYGYTF.